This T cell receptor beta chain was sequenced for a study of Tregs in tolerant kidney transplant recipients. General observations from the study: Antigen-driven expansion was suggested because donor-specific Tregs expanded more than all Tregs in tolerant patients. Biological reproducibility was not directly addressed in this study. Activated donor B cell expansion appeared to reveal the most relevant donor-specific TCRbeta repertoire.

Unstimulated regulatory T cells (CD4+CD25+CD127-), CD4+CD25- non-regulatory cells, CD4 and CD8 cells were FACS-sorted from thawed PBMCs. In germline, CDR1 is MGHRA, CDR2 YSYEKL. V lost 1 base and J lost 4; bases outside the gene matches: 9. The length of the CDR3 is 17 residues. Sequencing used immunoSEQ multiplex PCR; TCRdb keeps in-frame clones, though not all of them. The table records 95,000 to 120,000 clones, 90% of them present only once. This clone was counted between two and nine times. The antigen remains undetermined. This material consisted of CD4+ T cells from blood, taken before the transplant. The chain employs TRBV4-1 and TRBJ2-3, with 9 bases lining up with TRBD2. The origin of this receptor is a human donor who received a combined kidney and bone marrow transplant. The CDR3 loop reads CASSQATGTSLPDTQYF. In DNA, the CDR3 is TGCGCCAGCAGCCAAGCCACCGGGACTAGCTTGCCAGATACGCAGTATTTT.